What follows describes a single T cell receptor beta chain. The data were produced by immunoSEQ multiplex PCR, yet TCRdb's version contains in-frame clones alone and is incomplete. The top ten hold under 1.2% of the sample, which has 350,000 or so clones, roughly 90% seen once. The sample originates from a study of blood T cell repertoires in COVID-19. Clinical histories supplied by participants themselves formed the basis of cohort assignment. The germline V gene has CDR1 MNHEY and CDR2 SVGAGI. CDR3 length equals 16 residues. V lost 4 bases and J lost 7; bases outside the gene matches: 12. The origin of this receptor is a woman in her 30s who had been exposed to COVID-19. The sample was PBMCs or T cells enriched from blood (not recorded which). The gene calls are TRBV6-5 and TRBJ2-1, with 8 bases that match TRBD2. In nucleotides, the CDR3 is TGTGCCAGCAGTTCCCCAACAGCGGGAGCGGGGAATGAGCAGTTCTTC. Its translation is CASSSPTAGAGNEQFF.